These 16 T cell receptor beta chains were sequenced from one sample in a study of CD8+CD57+ T cells in acquired aplastic anemia. Genomic DNA served as template for TCR beta VDJ and CDR3 profiling. TCRdb re-derived calls from the reads in MiXCR, one entry per CDR3 protein. There are 62,000 or so distinct CDR3 sequences in the sample; approximately 50% occur only once, and roughly 8.7% lies in the top ten. The sample consisted of sorted CD4+, CD8+, or CD8+CD57+ T cells (not recorded which) from PBMCs. Every receptor here comes from a human donor in good health, serving as a control.

The chain joins TRBV29-1 to TRBJ1-2; D call uncertain. CDR1 is SQVTM and CDR2 is ANQGSEA in the germline V gene. The CDR3 spans 14 residues. V was clipped by 4 bases and J by 7 bases, with 19 bases between them. The CDR3 DNA is TGCAGCGTTGCCGCGGATCCCCTAGGAACTGGCTACACCTTC. It specifies CSVAADPLGTGYTF.

This clonotype has a count of ten or more. CDR3 in amino acids: CASFTGRDYNEQFF. DNA of the CDR3: TGTGCCAGCTTCACGGGTCGGGACTACAATGAGCAGTTCTTC. The rearrangement links TRBV6-1 to TRBJ2-1, with D possibly matching TRBD2 (5 bases). The CDR3 has 14 amino acids. V was trimmed by 8 bases and J by 3 bases, leaving 14 bases between them. CDR1 MNHNS and CDR2 SASEGT come from the germline V gene.

The chain has TRBV6-1 and TRBJ1-6, with a tentative D call TRBD1 (5 bases). Trimming stripped 7 bases from V and 3 bases from J, with 13 bases between. This CDR3 has 15 residues. Per the germline V gene, CDR1 is MNHNS and CDR2 is SASEGT. The CDR3, as DNA: TGTGCCAGCATAGGGGCAAACCTCTATAATTCACCCCTCCACTTT. Amino acid sequence: CASIGANLYNSPLHF.

This clonotype was picked up many times. The chain joins TRBV20-1 to TRBJ1-1, with D perhaps TRBD1 (5 bases). Germline lookup yields CDR1 DFQATT and CDR2 SNEGSKA (reference sequence). The CDR3 is made up of 14 amino acids. The V gene lost 0 bases and the J gene lost 4 bases, with 12 bases spanning the gap. The CDR3 is CSARDGAGRTEAFF. Here the CDR3 DNA reads TGCAGTGCTAGAGATGGGGCAGGGCGCACTGAAGCTTTCTTT.

The gene calls are TRBV29-1 and TRBJ1-1; perhaps TRBD1 as D (5 bases). CDR1 SQVTM and CDR2 ANQGSEA come from the germline V gene. V was pared by 3 bases and J by 5 bases, with 13 bases between. The CDR3 covers 13 residues. CDR3 residues: CSVEQGLNTEAFF. CDR3 DNA: TGCAGCGTTGAGCAGGGCCTCAATACTGAAGCTTTCTTT.

The V gene is TRBV10-3, the J gene TRBJ2-6; 11 positions agree with TRBD1. Germline V gene lookup returns CDR1 ENHRY and CDR2 SYGVKD. The CDR3 consists of 16 residues. Trimming took 8 bases from V and 3 from J; bases not matched to a gene: 6. The CDR3 coding sequence is TGTGCCATCCGGGACAGGGGGACGCGTGGGGCCAACGTCCTGACTTTC. It yields the protein CAIRDRGTRGANVLTF.

This clonotype was observed many times. The CDR3 region has the DNA TGCGCCAGCAGCTCAGAAAACTACGAGCAGTACTTC. Translation gives CASSSENYEQYF. The chain carries TRBV5-1 and TRBJ2-7; D not resolved. V gave up 3 bases and J gave up 3 bases, with 7 bases separating them. Germline CDR1 is SGHRS and CDR2 is YFSETQ. CDR3 length: 12 amino acids. The whole variable domain, filled in from reference TRBV5-1 and TRBJ2-7, reads KAGVTQTPRYLIKTRGQQVTLSCSPISGHRSVSWYQQTPGQGLQFLFEYFSETQRNKGNFPGRFSGRQFSNSRSEMNVSTLELGDSALYLCASSSENYEQYFGPGTRLTVT.

The chain couples TRBV29-1 to TRBJ2-7; 8 nucleotides line up with TRBD1. Germline values: CDR1 SQVTM, CDR2 ANQGSEA. Unmatched junction bases numbered 5, after V lost 7 bases and J lost 0 bases. The CDR3 is 13 residues long. CDR3: CSASGGSSYEQYF. The CDR3 coding sequence is TGCAGCGCCTCAGGGGGCAGCTCCTACGAGCAGTACTTC.

The chain uses TRBV2 and TRBJ1-1; D is possibly TRBD1 (6 bases). This CDR3 is built from 13 residues. The V and J ends lost 8 bases and 2 bases respectively, with 12 bases between them. Germline lookup yields CDR1 SNHLY and CDR2 FYNNEI. The CDR3 loop is CASGWTENTEAFF. The CDR3 bases are TGTGCCAGCGGATGGACAGAAAACACTGAAGCTTTCTTT.

The rearrangement links TRBV7-9 to TRBJ1-6; D ambiguous. There are 13 residues in the CDR3. V shed 2 bases and J shed 10 bases, with 9 bases lying between them. Per the germline V gene, CDR1 is SEHNR and CDR2 is FQNEAQ (reference sequence). CDR3 coding DNA: TGTGCCAGCAGCTTAAACCCTAAGTCACCCCTCCACTTT. Encoded protein: CASSLNPKSPLHF.

This chain uses TRBV25-1 with TRBJ2-3; D is unresolved. CDR3 size: 15 residues. V lost 2 bases and J 0 bases, leaving 9 bases between the germline ends. CDR1 is MGHDK, CDR2 SYGVNS, per germline. CDR3 in amino acids: CASSELVGSTDTQYF. The CDR3 coding sequence is TGTGCCAGCAGTGAACTTGTCGGCAGCACAGATACGCAGTATTTT.

As for this clonotype: A read error is possible here, since a much larger clone lies one base away. V usage is TRBV6-2 or TRBV6-3 and J usage is TRBJ2-1; tentatively, D is TRBD2 (5 bases). V lost 0 bases and J 0 bases, leaving 15 bases between the germline ends. This CDR3 has 18 amino acids. Germline V gene sequence: CDR1 MNHEY, CDR2 SVGEGT. CDR3 residues: CASSYSNRGDLSYNEQFF. The CDR3 region has the DNA TGTGCCAGCAGTTACTCGAATCGGGGAGATCTCTCCTACAATGAGCAGTTCTTC.

Ten or more counts support this clonotype. In DNA, the CDR3 is TGTGCCACCAACTCCCGGGACAGGGCTTTGGGCAATCAGCCCCAGCATTTT. The encoded protein is CATNSRDRALGNQPQHF. V usage is TRBV19 and J usage is TRBJ1-5, with TRBD1 matching over 9 bases. Germline CDR1 reads LNHDA; CDR2 reads SQIVND (reference sequence). V shed 10 bases and J 2 bases; nucleotides not matched to a gene: 15. This CDR3 has 17 amino acids. The whole variable domain, remainder taken from reference TRBV19 and TRBJ1-5, is DGGITQSPKYLFRKEGQNVTLSCEQNLNHDAMYWYRQDPGQGLRLIYYSQIVNDFQKGDIAEGYSVSREKKESFPLTVTSAQKNPTAFYLCATNSRDRALGNQPQHFGDGTRLSIL.

This clonotype qualifies as medium-sized (0.01 to 0.1%). V and J are TRBV10-1 and TRBJ2-2; D gene uncertain. Germline V lookup: CDR1 WNHNN, CDR2 SYGVQD (reference sequence). The CDR3 length is 12 residues. The V and J ends lost 1 base and 6 bases respectively, with 3 bases between them. The chain's CDR3 is CASSEWAGELFF. CDR3 coding DNA: TGCGCCAGCAGTGAGTGGGCCGGGGAGCTGTTTTTT.

This clonotype was counted a single time. The chain has TRBV2 and TRBJ2-7, with TRBD1 matching 11 bases. After removal of 6 bases from V and 0 bases from J, the junction contained 4 bases not matched to a gene. In germline, CDR1 is SNHLY, CDR2 FYNNEI. The CDR3 extends over 15 amino acids. The DNA of the CDR3 is TGTGCCAGCAGATGGACAGGGGGCCTCTCCTACGAGCAGTACTTC. Protein product: CASRWTGGLSYEQYF.

This clonotype was seen many times. The rearrangement joins TRBV27 to TRBJ1-6, with 10 bases identical to TRBD1. Germline assignment: CDR1 MNHEY and CDR2 SMNVEV (reference sequence). V gave up 1 base and J gave up 5 bases; unmatched junction bases: 8. The CDR3 totals 18 residues. CDR3 nucleotides: TGTGCCAGCAGTTTATGGGGACAGGGGAAGTTTCATAATTCACCCCTCCACTTT. It specifies CASSLWGQGKFHNSPLHF.